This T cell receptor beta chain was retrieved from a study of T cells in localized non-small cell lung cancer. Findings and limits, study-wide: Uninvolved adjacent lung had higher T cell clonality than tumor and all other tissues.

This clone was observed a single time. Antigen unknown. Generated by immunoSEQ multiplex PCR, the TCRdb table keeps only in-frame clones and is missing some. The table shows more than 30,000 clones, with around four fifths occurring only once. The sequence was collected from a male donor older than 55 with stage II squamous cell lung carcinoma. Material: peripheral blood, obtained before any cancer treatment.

CDR3 protein: CASSERTGAGELFF. In DNA, the CDR3 is TGTGCCAGCAGCGAGCGGACAGGGGCCGGGGAGCTGTTTTTT. This rearrangement joins TRBV11-2 to TRBJ2-2, with 9 bases identical to TRBD1. This CDR3 is built from 14 residues. Germline V gives CDR1 SGHAT, CDR2 FQNNGV. J lost 6 bases, V lost 5 bases, and 4 bases had no gene match.